This T cell receptor (beta chain) was identified during a study of chemoradiotherapy in HPV16-positive cancers. Using immunoSEQ multiplex PCR, the repertoire was profiled, and TCRdb retains in-frame clones only, with some absent. The profile covers approximately 29,000 clones, with 84% appearing a single time and approximately 5.1% taken by the ten largest. Overall study results and limits: Non-HPV-specific T cells did not expand in tumors during treatment, whereas candidate HPV-specific clones and E7-related motifs did.

For this clone: What it binds is unknown.

The source was blood, collected from a patient who underwent chemoradiotherapy. The sequence was collected from a human donor with HPV-associated anogenital cancer.

The chain's CDR3 is CASSTDGYEQYF. The CDR3 nucleotides read TGCGCCAGCAGCACGGACGGCTACGAGCAGTACTTC. The chain combines TRBV5-1 with TRBJ2-7; D unresolved. Germline V gene sequence: CDR1 SGHRS, CDR2 YFSETQ. The CDR3 has 12 residues. V gave up 4 bases and J gave up 3 bases, with 8 bases separating them. Drawing the rest from reference TRBV5-1 and TRBJ2-7, the complete variable domain is KAGVTQTPRYLIKTRGQQVTLSCSPISGHRSVSWYQQTPGQGLQFLFEYFSETQRNKGNFPGRFSGRQFSNSRSEMNVSTLELGDSALYLCASSTDGYEQYFGPGTRLTVT.